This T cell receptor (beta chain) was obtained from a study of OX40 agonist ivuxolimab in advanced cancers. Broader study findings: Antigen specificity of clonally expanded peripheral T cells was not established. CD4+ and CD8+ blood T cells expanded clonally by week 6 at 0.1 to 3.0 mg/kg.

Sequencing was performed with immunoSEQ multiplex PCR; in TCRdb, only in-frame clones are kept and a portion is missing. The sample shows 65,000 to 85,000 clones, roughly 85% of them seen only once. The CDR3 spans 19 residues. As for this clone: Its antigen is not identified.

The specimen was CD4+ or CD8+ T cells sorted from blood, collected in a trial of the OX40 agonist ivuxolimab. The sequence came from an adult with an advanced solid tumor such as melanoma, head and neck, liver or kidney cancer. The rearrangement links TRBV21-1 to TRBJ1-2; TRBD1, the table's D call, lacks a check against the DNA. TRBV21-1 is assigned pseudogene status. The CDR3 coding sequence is TGTGCCAGCAGCAAAGGGACAGGTTACGGTAATGGAGGCAACTATGGCTACACCTTC. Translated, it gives CASSKGTGYGNGGNYGYTF.